The 16 T cell receptor beta chains reported below all come from one sample, sequenced in a study of vaccination effects on CD4 cells after COVID-19. Antigens for these TCRs are unknown. ViraFEST used viral peptide pools to expand antigen-specific CD4+ T cells before sequencing. On day 10 of culture, CD4+ T cells were separated out. No vaccinee had earlier SARS-CoV-2 infection, and nucleocapsid antibodies were negative. Profiling relied on immunoSEQ multiplex PCR, and the TCRdb table lists in-frame clones only, not all of them. The profile covers approximately 74,000 clones, with roughly 79% appearing a single time and 2.5% to 3% taken by the ten largest. The source material was CD4+ T cells from PBMCs cultured with HCoV-NL63 spike peptides, sampled before COVID-19 vaccination. All receptors derive from a human donor who received a COVID-19 vaccine.

The chain combines TRBV19 with TRBJ1-4; D gene uncertain. Germline V gene data show CDR1 as LNHDA and CDR2 as SQIVND (reference sequence). The length of the CDR3 is 15 residues. V lost 4 bases to trimming and J lost 6 bases, with 15 bases between them. This chain's CDR3 is CASSRIDSWDEKLFF. The CDR3 DNA reads TGTGCCAGTAGTAGGATTGATAGTTGGGATGAAAAACTGTTTTTT.

V gene TRBV5-8 combines with J gene TRBJ1-1; D unclear. Per the germline V gene, CDR1 is SGHTS and CDR2 is YDEGEE. CDR3 length: 20 residues. Trimming took 7 bases from V and 0 from J, leaving 31 bases between them. CDR3 sequence (DNA): TGTGCCAGCCCGACTCGCCCCACACGGTTAACGACCGACTTGAACACTGAAGCTTTCTTT. As protein: CASPTRPTRLTTDLNTEAFF.

The CDR3 loop is CASSLDWTSGVYNEQFF. Here the CDR3 DNA reads TGTGCCAGCAGCTTAGATTGGACTAGCGGGGTGTACAATGAGCAGTTCTTC. The gene calls are TRBV7-2 and TRBJ2-1; TRBD2 agrees at 12 bases. After removal of 1 base from V and 4 bases from J, the junction contained 5 bases not matched to a gene. Germline-derived CDR1 and CDR2 are SGHTA and FQGNSA. This CDR3 has 17 residues. The full variable domain, rest sourced from reference TRBV7-2 and TRBJ2-1, is GAGVSQSPSNKVTEKGKDVELRCDPISGHTALYWYRQSLGQGLEFLIYFQGNSAPDKSGLPSDRFSAERTGGSVSTLTIQRTQQEDSAVYLCASSLDWTSGVYNEQFFGPGTRLTVL.

V and J are TRBV18 and TRBJ1-1; the D is unclear. Between the trimmed V and J ends, which lost 5 bases and 3 bases, there was a span of 10 bases. Germline CDR1 reads KGHSH; CDR2 reads LQKENI. The CDR3 has 13 amino acids. The CDR3 DNA follows: TGTGCCAGCTCAGTAGATTTCGACACTGAAGCTTTCTTT. Amino acid sequence: CASSVDFDTEAFF.

J is TRBJ1-1 and V is TRBV10-2; 7 nucleotides line up with TRBD1. With V trimmed by 5 bases and J by 0 bases, 9 bases remained unmatched. The CDR3 sequence is 16 residues long. CDR1 and CDR2 from the germline V gene are WSHSY and SAAADI. Here the CDR3 reads CASSHRDSSLNTEAFF. In nucleotides, the CDR3 is TGCGCCAGCAGTCACCGGGACAGTTCCTTGAACACTGAAGCTTTCTTT.

The CDR3 DNA reads TGTGCCAGCAGCTTAGGTGACACGTCTGGAAACACCATATATTTT. Residues: CASSLGDTSGNTIYF. The chain couples TRBV11-2 to TRBJ1-3, with unresolved D. Germline lookup yields CDR1 SGHAT and CDR2 FQNNGV. CDR3 length equals 15 residues. Trimming stripped 1 base from V and 1 base from J, with 8 bases between. Combining the CDR3 with reference TRBV11-2 and TRBJ1-3 gives the whole variable domain EAGVAQSPRYKIIEKRQSVAFWCNPISGHATLYWYQQILGQGPKLLIQFQNNGVVDDSQLPKDRFSAERLKGVDSTLKIQPAKLEDSAVYLCASSLGDTSGNTIYFGEGSWLTVV.

This chain links TRBV27 with TRBJ2-4; the D gene could be TRBD1 or TRBD2 (5 bases each). Germline CDR1 and CDR2: MNHEY and SMNVEV (reference sequence). CDR3 length equals 19 residues. The V gene lost 0 bases and the J gene lost 10 bases, with 28 bases spanning the gap. The CDR3 protein is CASSLSSSVWGPLRRIQYF. The CDR3 nucleotides read TGTGCCAGCAGTTTATCGTCCTCTGTCTGGGGACCACTAAGACGTATTCAGTACTTC.

The J gene is TRBJ1-3, the V gene TRBV28, with D perhaps matching TRBD1 (6 bases). CDR1 is MDHEN and CDR2 is SYDVKM in the germline V gene. This CDR3 contains 18 residues. Trimming took off 3 bases at V and 5 bases at J, with 23 bases between the two ends. The CDR3, as DNA: TGTGCCAGCAGTTTGTCAGGGGAGGGGACCTCTTTTCGAAACACCATATATTTT. Protein product: CASSLSGEGTSFRNTIYF.

The chain joins TRBV19 to TRBJ2-2; the match to TRBD2 covers 8 bases. CDR3 length equals 16 residues. Germline-derived CDR1 and CDR2 are LNHDA and SQIVND (reference sequence). J lost 4 bases, V lost 6 bases, and 10 bases had no gene match. CDR3 amino acids: CASRPLSGGRTGELFF. CDR3 in DNA: TGTGCCAGTAGGCCTCTATCGGGGGGGCGCACCGGGGAGCTGTTTTTT.

The chain is built from TRBV6-4 and TRBJ1-1; D is ambiguous. Germline V gene sequence: CDR1 MRHNA, CDR2 SNTAGT. V was cut by 3 bases and J by 3 bases, with 8 bases left in between. This CDR3 has 13 amino acids. The CDR3 region is CASSDKGYTEAFF. CDR3 sequence (DNA): TGTGCCAGCAGTGATAAGGGATACACTGAAGCTTTCTTT.

The chain is built from TRBV29-1 and TRBJ2-5; D is unclear. Trimming shortened V by 4 bases and J by 0 bases, and 18 bases separated the two germline ends. The CDR3 consists of 16 residues. Germline V CDR1 and CDR2: SQVTM, ANQGSEA. The CDR3 DNA sequence: TGCAGCGTTGCACCCCGGAGAAATAAGTACCAAGAGACCCAGTACTTC. It specifies CSVAPRRNKYQETQYF.

The chain links TRBV3-1 (or the pseudogene TRBV3-2) to TRBJ1-2; 12 positions match TRBD1. The V segment lost 8 bases and the J segment 5 bases; nucleotides outside the gene matches: 12. Germline assignment: CDR1 LGHDT and CDR2 YNNKEL (reference sequence). The CDR3 contains 16 residues. The CDR3 loop reads CASYPGQGAHRYGYTF. The DNA of the CDR3 is TGTGCCAGCTACCCGGGACAGGGGGCGCATAGGTATGGCTACACCTTC.

The chain links TRBV29-1 to TRBJ2-5; unclear D gene. V was clipped by 6 bases and J by 4 bases, with 12 bases between them. This CDR3 has 12 amino acids. Germline lookup yields CDR1 SQVTM and CDR2 ANQGSEA. The CDR3 nucleotides read TGCAGCGTCCTAGTAGGGCTAGAGACCCAGTACTTC. Its protein product is CSVLVGLETQYF.

The chain employs TRBV24-1 and TRBJ2-5; 10 bases map to TRBD1. Germline-derived CDR1 and CDR2 are KGHDR and SFDVKD. The CDR3 is made up of 14 amino acids. The J segment lost 5 bases and the V segment lost 7 bases, leaving 6 bases of the junction unmatched. CDR3 nucleotide sequence: TGTGCCACCAGGGGACAGGGGTTAGGGGAGACCCAGTACTTC. Translating it yields CATRGQGLGETQYF.

This sequence joins TRBV10-3 and TRBJ1-1; D gene unclear. V lost 3 bases and J lost 1, with 6 bases in between. The CDR3 totals 13 residues. CDR1 and CDR2 from the germline V gene are ENHRY and SYGVKD. CDR3 region: CAISESQNTEAFF. The CDR3 coding sequence is TGTGCCATCAGTGAATCCCAGAACACTGAAGCTTTCTTT.

The chain couples TRBV2 to TRBJ1-6; a possible D gene is TRBD1 (6 bases). Trimming stripped 4 bases from V and 6 bases from J, with 10 bases between. This CDR3 contains 14 residues. Germline CDR1 and CDR2: SNHLY and FYNNEI. Here the CDR3 reads CASSVRGLNSPLHF. CDR3 bases: TGTGCCAGCAGTGTTCGGGGGCTTAATTCACCCCTCCACTTT.